The source of this TCR beta chain is a study of technical replicates of blood from a few donors. Only in-frame clones appear in the TCRdb table, and some are missing; sequencing was by immunoSEQ multiplex PCR. Among 100,000 or so clones listed, approximately 96% were seen once. Germline V lookup: CDR1 MGHRA, CDR2 YSYEKL. This CDR3 comprises 16 residues. The germline V and J ends were trimmed by 6 bases and 3 bases, with 20 bases remaining between them. This receptor was identified in a human donor in good health. The source material was T cells isolated from PBMCs. The gene calls are TRBV4-1 and TRBJ1-1, with D possibly TRBD1 on 5 matching bases. CDR3 nucleotides: TGCGCCAGCAGATTAACTCATGCGGGGGTGGACACTGAAGCTTTCTTT. Encoded protein: CASRLTHAGVDTEAFF.